This TCR beta chain came from a study of blood T cell repertoires in COVID-19 (dated by TCRdb to about 2020). In terms of the full investigation: Collaborator samples came from the United States, Italy and Spain and covered acute and convalescent phases of COVID-19. Subjects who had been exposed to COVID-19, were actively infected with it, or had recovered from it provided the deeply sampled blood TCRbeta repertoires that made up the dataset. The repertoires were made available in a free public database intended to serve as a resource for research on the immune response to SARS-CoV-2. Sample metadata almost always included a de-identified subject ID, COVID-19 status, age in years and sex. The material from the prospective study consisted of cDNA or gDNA derived from T cells, B-cell-depleted T cells, or PBMCs. The samples were drawn from the first 160 participants of the ongoing ImmuneRACE study and from 950 to 1,500 subjects provided by 6 global collaborators. HLA class I and class II types, where available, came from metadata supplied by the sample provider rather than from assay-based typing. What the study reported, not specific to this receptor: The quantity of clinical and demographic metadata differed by source and by participant and was supplied without curation.

Enrolling through a virtual design, the prospective study's participants ranged in age from about 18 to 89 years and lived across some 23 United States geographic areas. In the prospective study, participants were assigned to cohorts based on the clinical history participants reported in a screening survey and a study questionnaire. In the prospective study, mobile phlebotomists collected whole blood, serum and a nasopharyngeal or oropharyngeal swab from each participant. Additional blood draws and questionnaires over a roughly two-month period could optionally be provided by prospective study participants. Before DNA extraction, prospective study blood samples were shipped either frozen or at room temperature. TCRbeta CDR3 regions were amplified from genomic DNA by means of the immunoSEQ Assay, a bias-controlled multiplex PCR. In the original analysis: The number of nucleated cells in each sample was estimated by amplification of reference gene primers within the assay. To quantify the absolute abundance of each unique TCRbeta CDR3 rearrangement, sequence reads were collapsed and filtered. Productive Simpson clonality was computed per sample as the square root of Simpson's diversity index over productive rearrangements. The immuneACCESS repertoire file appears here via TCRdb, limited to in-frame rearrangements. These files lack a portion of the clones; in checked studies, under half of the deficit traces to unresolved V genes, and the cause of the others is not known. That table gives V, J and clone size, and the DNA gave D and trimming. The sample table records about 170,000 clones; around 88% of these occur just once. The leading ten clones occupy about 3.6% of the sample.

In the germline V gene, CDR1 corresponds to SQVTM and CDR2 to ANQGSEA. Relative to germline, V is 4 bases shorter and J is 2 bases shorter, with 12 bases between their ends. Reading from cysteine to phenylalanine, the CDR3 counts 13 amino acids. Only CDR3 DNA remains: 39 bases, in frame from the first base. With regard to this clone: Its target antigen remains unknown. No much larger clone is present one base from it, and per-base qualities are unavailable.

The clonotype originates from a woman in her forties or fifties in a cohort exposed to, infected with or recovered from COVID-19 (not recorded which). The rearranged segments are TRBV29-1 and TRBJ2-7, with the D gene not clear enough to name. The specimen was PBMCs or T cells enriched from blood (not recorded which). The sequence in DNA is TGCAGCGTTGCCCCGCGCGGCGCCTACGAGCAGTACTTC. The translation is CSVAPRGAYEQYF.